This T cell receptor (beta chain) was captured in a study of Graves' ophthalmopathy and Graves' hyperthyroidism. Study outcomes and limitations: At about 70% sensitivity and roughly 72% specificity, the model predicted progression of the ophthalmopathy.

In donors with ophthalmopathy, activity was moderate-to-severe, with CAS ≥3, NOSPECS ≥4 and duration under 3 months. Clinical symptoms, serum thyroxine, TRAb, thyroid ultrasound and orbital computed tomography determined diagnosis. As the template, RNA transcripts were used to amplify TCR beta CDR3 regions. HTBI-primed first-round RT-PCR preceded second-round multiplex PCR. TCRdb re-called the multiplex PCR reads with MiXCR, one entry per CDR3 protein. The sample lists around 40,000 distinct CDR3 sequences; approximately 52% were seen once. In this sample, this clonotype turned up many times. Its matching antigen is unknown. The V gene's germline CDR1 is SGHTA and CDR2 FQGTGA. This CDR3 is 15 amino acids long. Trimming took 5 bases from V and 4 from J, leaving 15 bases between them.

Sequencing was performed on peripheral blood. The V call is TRBV7-3, the J call TRBJ2-4; possibly TRBD2 for D (7 bases). The origin of this receptor is an adult man with Graves' ophthalmopathy. CDR3 in amino acids: CASSLKGGLKNIQYF. The CDR3 region has the DNA TGTGCCAGCAGCCTTAAGGGGGGGCTTAAAAACATTCAGTACTTC. Using reference TRBV7-3 and TRBJ2-4 for the parts outside the CDR3, the full variable domain is GAGVSQTPSNKVTEKGKYVELRCDPISGHTALYWYRQSLGQGPEFLIYFQGTGAADDSGLPNDRFFAVRPEGSVSTLKIQRTERGDSAVYLCASSLKGGLKNIQYFGAGTRLSVL.